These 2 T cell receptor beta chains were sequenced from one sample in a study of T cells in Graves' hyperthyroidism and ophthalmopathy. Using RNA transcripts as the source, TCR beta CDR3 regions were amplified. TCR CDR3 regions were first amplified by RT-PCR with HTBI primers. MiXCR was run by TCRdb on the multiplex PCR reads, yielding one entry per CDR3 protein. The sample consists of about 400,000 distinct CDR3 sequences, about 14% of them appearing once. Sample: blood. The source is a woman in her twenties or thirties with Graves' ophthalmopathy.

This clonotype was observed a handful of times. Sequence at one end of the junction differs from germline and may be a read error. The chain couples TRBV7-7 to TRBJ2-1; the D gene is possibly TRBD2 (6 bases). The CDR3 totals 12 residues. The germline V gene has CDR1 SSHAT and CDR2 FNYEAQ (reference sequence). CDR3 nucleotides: TGTGCTAGCAGTTCGACCGGGGGTGAGCAGTTCTTC. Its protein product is CASSSTGGEQFF.

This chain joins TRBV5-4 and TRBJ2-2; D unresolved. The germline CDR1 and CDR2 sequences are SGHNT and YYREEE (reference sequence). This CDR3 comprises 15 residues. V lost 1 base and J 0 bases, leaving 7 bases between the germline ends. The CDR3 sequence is CASSLWASNTGELFF. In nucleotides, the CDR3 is TGTGCCAGCAGCTTGTGGGCTTCGAACACCGGGGAGCTGTTTTTT.